This T cell receptor beta chain was captured by sequencing in a study of cytomegalovirus exposure and HLA in healthy donors. Germline V gives CDR1 SNHLY, CDR2 FYNNEI. The V gene lost 7 bases and the J gene lost 5 bases, with 12 bases spanning the gap. The CDR3 loop spans 12 amino acids. Sequencing was performed with immunoSEQ multiplex PCR; in TCRdb, only in-frame clones are kept and a portion is missing. The data show around 300,000 clones, 65% to 90% seen once. The clonotype originates from a woman aged 18-29 years in good health and CMV-seronegative. Sequences were obtained from PBMCs. J is TRBJ2-7 and V is TRBV2; tentatively, D is TRBD1 (6 bases). CDR3 loop: CASTLDRDEQYF. Here the CDR3 DNA reads TGTGCCAGCACCTTGGACAGAGACGAGCAGTACTTC.